The 9 T cell receptor beta chains reported below all come from one sample, sequenced in a study of blood T cells in healthy people across ages. It was with a sample-barcoded 5' primer and a J-beta primer mix that a second PCR of roughly 7 to 12 cycles was run. TCRdb re-called the 5' RACE reads through MiXCR, storing one row per CDR3 protein. The table lists around 800,000 distinct CDR3 sequences, approximately 44% of them singletons, with about a fifth in the top ten. Sequencing input: blood. These TCRs come from a man aged 55 to 70 in good health.

The V gene is TRBV5-1, the J gene TRBJ2-7, with D possibly TRBD1 on 7 matching bases. This CDR3 is built from 14 residues. Deletions cut 0 bases from V and 4 bases from J, with 11 bases between. Germline V gives CDR1 SGHRS, CDR2 YFSETQ. CDR3 residues: CASSLVPGGYEQYF. The CDR3 DNA sequence: TGCGCCAGCAGCTTGGTTCCAGGGGGGTACGAGCAGTACTTC.

The rearrangement uses TRBV6-2 or TRBV6-3 and TRBJ1-1; 7 bases agree with TRBD1. This CDR3 contains 13 residues. Looked up from germline, CDR1 is MNHEY and CDR2 is SVGEGT. Trimming removed 3 bases from V and 4 bases from J; junction bases left unmatched: 2. The CDR3 sequence: CASSYGQVTEAFF. The CDR3 coding sequence is TGTGCCAGCAGTTATGGACAGGTCACTGAAGCTTTCTTT.

J is TRBJ2-4 and V is TRBV2, with TRBD2 as a possible D gene (7 bases). Germline CDR1 reads SNHLY; CDR2 reads FYNNEI. The CDR3 spans 16 residues. With 6 bases removed from V and 1 base from J, the gap between germline ends came to 16 bases. The CDR3 region is CASRGAGAGAKNIQYF. The DNA for the CDR3 is TGTGCCAGCAGGGGGGCGGGGGCGGGGGCCAAAAACATTCAGTACTTC.

This clonotype was picked up many times. The rearrangement joins TRBV20-1 to TRBJ2-1; possibly TRBD2 for D (5 bases). V lost 2 bases, J lost 12 bases, and 8 bases lay in between. Germline values: CDR1 DFQATT, CDR2 SNEGSKA (reference sequence). The CDR3 runs 10 residues. The CDR3: CSARSGRQFF. The CDR3 nucleotides are TGCAGTGCTAGATCGGGGAGGCAGTTCTTC.

The genes are TRBV15 and TRBJ1-1; 8 bases map to TRBD1. The CDR3 length is 14 residues. Germline-derived CDR1 and CDR2 are LNHNV and YYDKDF (reference sequence). J lost 4 bases, V lost 5 bases, and 6 bases had no gene match. The CDR3 spells CATSLDTGGTEAFF. The CDR3 DNA sequence: TGTGCCACCAGCCTAGATACAGGGGGCACTGAAGCTTTCTTT.

Comment on this clonotype: This is likely a read error, given that the CDR3 carries no conserved phenylalanine or tryptophan at its end. V usage is TRBV6-2 or TRBV6-3 and J usage is TRBJ2-5; D tentatively reads TRBD1 or TRBD2 (5 bases each). V gave up 4 bases and J gave up 7 bases, with 13 bases separating them. The CDR3 consists of 13 residues. Germline V CDR1 and CDR2: MNHEY, SVGEGT. The CDR3 reads CASSFEGSGTQYV. The CDR3 DNA sequence: TGTGCCAGCAGTTTCGAGGGGTCAGGGACCCAGTACGTC.

The chain has TRBV21-1 and TRBJ1-1. TRBV21-1 constitutes a pseudogene. There are 13 residues in the CDR3. The CDR3 nucleotides are TGTGCCAGCAGAACTCCGTTGAACACTGAAGCTTTCTTT. Its protein product is CASRTPLNTEAFF.

The rearrangement uses TRBV7-2 and TRBJ2-5; D is perhaps TRBD2 (7 bases). V was shortened by 1 base and J by 5 bases, with 11 bases between the two germline ends. The CDR3 covers 14 residues. Germline-derived CDR1 and CDR2 are SGHTA and FQGNSA. In DNA, the CDR3 is TGTGCCAGCAGCTTAGGGACTAGGGGGGAGACCCAGTACTTC. Residues: CASSLGTRGETQYF.

V and J are TRBV29-1 and TRBJ2-3; D is unclear. The germline CDR1 and CDR2 sequences are SQVTM and ANQGSEA. The CDR3 is 16 amino acids. V was clipped by 7 bases and J by 1 base, with 21 bases between them. The CDR3 loop is CSAPDKDLGGTDTQYF. CDR3 DNA sequence: TGCAGCGCCCCCGATAAGGACCTAGGAGGCACAGATACGCAGTATTTT.